This TCR beta chain was recorded in a study of metastatic and nonmetastatic thyroid tumors. TCRdb reanalyzed the PCR reads via MiXCR. The sample shows some 8,400 clones, approximately 44% of them seen only once. Thyroid surgery had not been preceded by any treatment in any patient. The length of the CDR3 is 15 residues. Germline V gene sequence: CDR1 MGHRA, CDR2 YSYEKL. J lost 3 bases, V lost 2 bases, and 5 bases had no gene match. The sequence came from a male donor with papillary thyroid cancer or a benign thyroid nodule (not recorded which). Some clones in this sample may be carry-over from other donors' samples. The V and J genes are TRBV4-1 and TRBJ2-7, with 9 bases lining up with TRBD1. The sample consisted of tumor tissue. The CDR3 is CASSQPGTGNYEQYF. CDR3 nucleotides: TGCGCCAGCAGCCAACCCGGGACAGGGAACTACGAGCAGTACTTC.